These T cell receptor beta chains were read from a single sample in a study of identical twins. TCRdb called the 5' RACE reads again in MiXCR, with one record for every CDR3 protein. Of about 520,000 distinct CDR3 sequences listed, 20% to 25% are singletons. These data are also associated with another study on T cells expressing NK-cell markers.

What was sequenced was CD4+ T cells sorted from blood. The receptors originated from a woman younger than 30 in good health. The CDR3 runs from the conserved cysteine through the conserved F or W. D genes are given only for firm matches. Not all rows give a size; the values are once, few, many and, for expanded clones, a class.

j_call clone_size d_call v_call cdr3_nt cdr3_aa
TRBJ2-3 . TRBD2 TRBV7-8 TGTGCCAGCAGCCCCTCCGGACTAGCGCAGACAGATACGCAGTATTTT CASSPSGLAQTDTQYF
TRBJ2-1 few TRBD2 TRBV20-1 TGCAGTGCCCCGGGACTAGCGGCGGTTGAGCAGTTCTTC CSAPGLAAVEQFF
TRBJ2-6 few . TRBV20-1 TGCAGTGTCCTTCGCTCTGGGGCCAACGTCCTGACTTTC CSVLRSGANVLTF
TRBJ2-5 few TRBD1 TRBV7-2 TGTGCCAGCAGCTGGACAGGGCGAGAGACCCAGTACTTC CASSWTGRETQYF
TRBJ2-4 few TRBD2 TRBV10-3 TGTGCCACTGCCGACCACGGGGGGAACATTCAGTACTTC CATADHGGNIQYF
TRBJ2-2 . TRBD2 TRBV6-1 TGTGCCAGCAGTAAAAACACCGGGACTATTAACGCCGGGGAGCTGTTTTTT CASSKNTGTINAGELFF
TRBJ1-5 . . TRBV20-1 TGCAGTGCTCAAAGTGGGGCTCTCAATCAGCCCCAGCATTTT CSAQSGALNQPQHF
TRBJ2-2 few TRBD2 TRBV29-1 TGCAGCGGAGCGGGAGCAAACACCGGGGAGCTGTTTTTT CSGAGANTGELFF
TRBJ2-7 few . TRBV12-3/TRBV12-4 TGTGCCAGCAGTTTCGATCTAAGGTACGAGCAGTACTTC CASSFDLRYEQYF
TRBJ1-5 . . TRBV20-1 TGCAGTGCCCGTGGGCGGACTAGCAATCAGCCCCAGCATTTT CSARGRTSNQPQHF
TRBJ2-3 few TRBD2 TRBV7-2 TGTGCCAGCAGTCAACTAGCGGGAGGCTCCACAGATACGCAGTATTTT CASSQLAGGSTDTQYF
TRBJ2-7 . TRBD1 TRBV6-5 TGTGCCAGCAGTTGGGGGACAGCCGTCTCCTACGAGCAGTACTTC CASSWGTAVSYEQYF
TRBJ2-3 . . TRBV14 TGTGCCAGCAGCCAAGGGAGGGACGTCACAGATACGCAGTATTTT CASSQGRDVTDTQYF
TRBJ1-1 . . TRBV23-1 TGCGCCAGCAGTCGCATCAGGGGGAACACTGAAGCTTTCTTT CASSRIRGNTEAFF
TRBJ2-1 few TRBD2 TRBV7-9 TGTGCCAGCAGCTTAGTTTCGGGCGGGAGGAATGAGCAGTTCTTC CASSLVSGGRNEQFF
TRBJ2-1 . . TRBV18 TGTGCCAGCTCACCACAGGGGGTTCGCTACAATGAGCAGTTCTTC CASSPQGVRYNEQFF
TRBJ2-7 few . TRBV20-1 TGCAGTGCTAGAGACGGCGGCCTTACCCACGAGCAGTACTTC CSARDGGLTHEQYF
TRBJ2-3 . TRBD1 TRBV20-1 TGCAGTGCTCGACAGGGGGGGACAGATACGCAGTATTTT CSARQGGTDTQYF
TRBJ2-2 . TRBD1 TRBV3-1 TGTGCCAGCAGCCAAGCGGCAGGGGGTGCAACCGGGGAGCTGTTTTTT CASSQAAGGATGELFF
TRBJ2-2 few . TRBV6-1 TGTGCCAGCAGTCGAATCAGGATTGACACCGGGGAGCTGTTTTTT CASSRIRIDTGELFF
TRBJ1-5 many TRBD1 TRBV5-5 TGTGCCAGCAGCATAACACAGGGGCCTAATCAGCCCCAGCATTTT CASSITQGPNQPQHF
TRBJ2-2 few . TRBV5-8 TGTGCCAGCAGAACTTCCGGGACGGAAAACACCGGGGAGCTGTTTTTT CASRTSGTENTGELFF
TRBJ2-7 . . TRBV19 TGTGCCAGTAGTATAAGGCCGCGGAATGTGCAGTACTTC CASSIRPRNVQYF
TRBJ2-7 once TRBD2 TRBV12-3/TRBV12-4 TGTGCCAGCAGTTTCGGAACTAGCGGGAAGCAGTACTTC CASSFGTSGKQYF
TRBJ1-2 . TRBD1 TRBV6-1 TGTGCCAGCAGCAAACAGGGGGCGGACTATGGCTACACCTTC CASSKQGADYGYTF
TRBJ2-5 few . TRBV5-1 TGCGCCAGCAGCTTGTCTACGGGAGTGGAGACCCAGTACTTC CASSLSTGVETQYF
TRBJ2-7 many . TRBV28 TGTGCCAGCAGCCGCGCATCGCAGGGACGGAACGAGCAGTACTTC CASSRASQGRNEQYF
TRBJ2-7 few TRBD1 TRBV11-2 TGTGCCAGCAGCTCCCCCGGACAGGGGGCGAAGAGGCCCTACGAGCAGTACTTC CASSSPGQGAKRPYEQYF
TRBJ1-3 . . TRBV5-1 TGCGCCAGCAGCGACGGACGGAACTCTGGAAACACCATATATTTT CASSDGRNSGNTIYF
TRBJ2-1 few . TRBV24-1 TGTGCCACCAGTGCATCTTCCAATGAGCAGTTCTTC CATSASSNEQFF
TRBJ2-4 . . TRBV6-2/TRBV6-3 TGTGCCAGCAGTTACTCGGGGTACATTCAGTACTTC CASSYSGYIQYF
TRBJ1-3 few . TRBV5-6 TGTGCCAGCAGCCTGGGACCCGCCATATATTTT CASSLGPAIYF
TRBJ2-7 few . TRBV6-2/TRBV6-3 TGTGCCAGCAGCCGTTACAACGAGCAGTACTTC CASSRYNEQYF
TRBJ2-1 few TRBD2 TRBV4-1 TGCGCCAGCAGCCAACGGGACTACCATGAGCAGTTCTTC CASSQRDYHEQFF
TRBJ2-4 . TRBD2 TRBV20-1 TGCAGTGCGGAGATAGCGGGATTAAACATTCAGTACTTC CSAEIAGLNIQYF
TRBJ2-5 few TRBD2 TRBV5-1 TGCGCCAGCAGCCCCGCGGGGGGTAGGGAGACCCAGTACTTC CASSPAGGRETQYF
TRBJ1-4 few . TRBV7-9 TGTGCCAGCAGCAGGGACCTCACAACTAATGAAAAACTGTTTTTT CASSRDLTTNEKLFF
TRBJ2-1 many TRBD2 TRBV20-1 TGCAGTGCTAGCCAACTAGCGGGAGGCAACTCCTACAATGAGCAGTTCTTC CSASQLAGGNSYNEQFF
TRBJ2-7 . . TRBV11-2 TGTGCCAGCACCTCTCGGATCGAGCAGTACTTC CASTSRIEQYF
TRBJ2-1 . . TRBV3-1 TGTGCCAGCAGCCAAGGGCAGAACTACAACAATGAGCAGTTCTTC CASSQGQNYNNEQFF
TRBJ1-2 many . TRBV7-9 TGTGCCAGCAGCTTAGATCCGGGTGGCTACACCTTC CASSLDPGGYTF
TRBJ2-7 . . TRBV29-1 TGCAGCGTTGTCTTTGGACGGTCTCTAGCCGAGCAGTACTTC CSVVFGRSLAEQYF
TRBJ2-7 . TRBD1 TRBV25-1 TGTGCCAGTGGACAGGGTCCCTCCTACGAGCAGTACTTC CASGQGPSYEQYF
TRBJ1-1 many . TRBV7-9 TGTGCCAGCAGCCTCAGGGCGAACACTGAAGCTTTCTTT CASSLRANTEAFF
TRBJ2-3 once . TRBV12-3/TRBV12-4 TGTGCCTGCAGTTTCGGGCCAGATACGCAGTATTTT CACSFGPDTQYF
TRBJ1-2 few TRBD1 TRBV7-2 TGTGCCAGCAGCTCACAGGGGGCGGGAGGCTACACCTTC CASSSQGAGGYTF
TRBJ2-1 few TRBD2 TRBV12-5 TGTGCTAGTGGTTTGTCTTTCGATGGGCGGGGGGGCAATGAGCAGTTCTTC CASGLSFDGRGGNEQFF
TRBJ1-3 . TRBD1 TRBV25-1 TGTGCCAGCAGTGAAGACAGGGATTTTGGAAACACCATATATTTT CASSEDRDFGNTIYF
TRBJ2-1 few TRBD1 TRBV4-3 TGCGCCAGCAGCCAAGGGCTCCGGGACAGGGGGCTTGGTGAGCAGTTCTTC CASSQGLRDRGLGEQFF
TRBJ2-7 . . TRBV5-1 TGCGCCAGCAGCTTGGAAGGGGCAGAGTACTTC CASSLEGAEYF
TRBJ2-2 . TRBD1 TRBV4-3 TGCGCCAGCAGCCAGATGACAGGGGATAACACCGGGGAGCTGTTTTTT CASSQMTGDNTGELFF
TRBJ1-5 many . TRBV4-3 TGCGCCAGCAGCCATGAGATGTGGGCTGGGGGGGATAGCAATCAGCCCCAGCATTTT CASSHEMWAGGDSNQPQHF
TRBJ2-7 . TRBD2 TRBV20-1 TGCAGTGCGAAGGGACTACTCTACGAGCAGTACTTC CSAKGLLYEQYF
TRBJ1-1 many . TRBV6-1 TGTGCCAGCAGAGGCTGGAGCCTCGAAGCTTTCTTT CASRGWSLEAFF
TRBJ2-5 many . TRBV20-1 TGCAGTGCTAGAGAGTTTAGGGGGACTGGAGAGACCCAGTACTTC CSAREFRGTGETQYF
TRBJ2-1 . . TRBV7-2 TGTGCCAGCACCCCTATGAGGGGTTACAATGAGCAGTTCTTC CASTPMRGYNEQFF
TRBJ2-4 many . TRBV20-1 TGCAGTGCTAGACAGCCCCTAGCCAAAAACATTCAGTACTTC CSARQPLAKNIQYF
TRBJ2-1 . . TRBV7-7 TGTGCCACCAAAAATCAGACATACAATGAGCAGTTCTTC CATKNQTYNEQFF
TRBJ2-6 . . TRBV9 TGTGCCAGCAGCGCTATTTACGGGGCCAACGTCCTGACTTTC CASSAIYGANVLTF
TRBJ2-2 few TRBD2 TRBV12-3/TRBV12-4 TGTGCCAGCATCCCCGCTCGGACGAGCGGGGTTGGCACCGGGGAGCTGTTTTTT CASIPARTSGVGTGELFF